This TCR beta chain was identified during a study of T cells in Graves' hyperthyroidism and ophthalmopathy. This clonotype has a count of ten or more. RNA transcripts served as the template for amplifying TCR beta CDR3 regions. The HTBI primer set served for first-round RT-PCR of the TCR CDR3. Each CDR3 protein gets one entry after TCRdb re-called the multiplex PCR reads with MiXCR. Of fewer than 650,000 distinct CDR3 sequences in the sample, roughly 14% were seen once. This CDR3 has 15 amino acids. Germline V gene lookup returns CDR1 MNHEY and CDR2 SVGAGI. Trimming took 4 bases from V and 1 from J, leaving 13 bases between them.

The chain joins TRBV6-5 to TRBJ2-5; D is uncertain. The sample was blood. The TCR comes from a woman aged 40 to 50 with Graves' ophthalmopathy. The CDR3 region is CASSSSGQTQETQYF. DNA for the CDR3: TGTGCCAGCAGTTCCTCCGGCCAGACCCAAGAGACCCAGTACTTC.